Listed here is a single TCR beta chain. Source study methods: Amplification of reference gene primers provided the estimated nucleated cell counts. The protocol was immunoSEQ multiplex PCR, while the TCRdb copy is restricted to in-frame clones and leaves out a portion. That table is the source of V, J and clone size, and D and trimming were worked out from the DNA. The data hold roughly 70,000 clones, with around 90% observed a single time. This entry belongs to a study of blood T cell repertoires in COVID-19. For the study at large: Researchers got acute and convalescent COVID-19 samples from the United States, Italy and Spain. PBMCs, B-cell-depleted T cells, or T cells provided the cDNA or gDNA that made up the material.

The CDR3 has 15 residues. Germline V gives CDR1 LNHDA, CDR2 SQIVND (reference sequence). V was shortened by 6 bases and J by 4 bases, with 19 bases between the two germline ends. V and J are TRBV19 and TRBJ2-7; TRBD2 is a possible D gene (5 bases). This TCR was sampled from a human donor in a cohort sampled during active COVID-19. Sequencing input: peripheral blood. CDR3 amino acids: CASSRGAVQVYEQYF. The CDR3 DNA reads TGTGCCAGTAGCCGAGGAGCGGTCCAAGTGTACGAGCAGTACTTC.